These 31 T cell receptor beta chains originate from one sample sequenced in a study of blood T cells in healthy people across ages. With a J-beta primer mix and a sample-barcoded 5' primer, a second PCR ran about 7 to 12 cycles. TCRdb re-analysed the 5' RACE reads in MiXCR, keeping a single row per CDR3 protein. The sample includes approximately 800,000 distinct CDR3 sequences, about 48% seen only once; the top ten take about 38%. The sample taken for sequencing was blood. All receptors derive from an elderly man in good health.

The rearrangement uses TRBV24-1 and TRBJ2-1, with 14 bases aligning to TRBD2. Germline CDR1 and CDR2: KGHDR and SFDVKD. The CDR3 contains 14 residues. V was pared by 9 bases and J by 6 bases, with 3 bases of the junction left unmatched. This chain's CDR3 is CATSGTSGSNEQFF. CDR3 coding DNA: TGTGCCACCTCCGGGACTAGCGGGAGCAATGAGCAGTTCTTC.

The chain has TRBV10-3 and TRBJ2-5; 10 bases match TRBD1. The J call may be incorrect, as the DNA end agrees better with TRBJ2-7. CDR1 is ENHRY, CDR2 SYGVKD, per germline. The CDR3 loop spans 15 amino acids. The CDR3 region is CAIKDLGQGVYEQYF. As DNA, the CDR3 is TGTGCCATCAAGGACCTTGGACAGGGGGTTTACGAGCAGTACTTC.

A note on this clonotype: One end of the junction does not line up with germline, which may come from a read error. The chain joins TRBV6-1 to TRBJ2-7; 7 nucleotides line up with TRBD1. Near its end, the DNA agrees better with TRBJ2-5, so the J call may be wrong. Germline CDR1 is MNHNS and CDR2 is SASEGT. The CDR3 is 14 amino acids. The CDR3 bases are TGTGCCAGCAATGAATTCGGCAGGGGGGAGACCCAGTACTTC. Its protein product is CASNEFGRGETQYF.

This clonotype was found once. The J gene is TRBJ2-7, the V gene TRBV5-5, with 10 bases that match TRBD1. The CDR3 runs 18 residues. Per germline, CDR1 SGHKS and CDR2 YYEKEE (reference sequence). V was clipped by 6 bases and J by 0 bases; unmatched bases: 15. This CDR3 reads CASTRRQGAGGSSYEQYF. CDR3 sequence (DNA): TGTGCCAGCACCCGAAGACAGGGGGCCGGGGGAAGCTCCTACGAGCAGTACTTC.

This clonotype was seen repeatedly, ten times or more. The chain combines TRBV20-1 with TRBJ2-1, with D tentatively TRBD1 (5 bases). V was trimmed by 1 base and J by 8 bases, leaving 15 bases between them. Germline-derived CDR1 and CDR2 are DFQATT and SNEGSKA (reference sequence). The CDR3 contains 14 residues. In nucleotides, the CDR3 is TGCAGTGCTAGAGGGGATCGCAGGGATCATGAGCAGTTCTTC. Its protein is CSARGDRRDHEQFF.

The chain joins TRBV20-1 to TRBJ1-6; D gene unclear. CDR3 length equals 15 residues. Germline V gene lookup returns CDR1 DFQATT and CDR2 SNEGSKA (reference sequence). With 1 base removed from V and 6 bases from J, the gap between germline ends came to 13 bases. The CDR3: CSARGFGQANSPLHF. DNA for the CDR3: TGCAGTGCTAGAGGGTTTGGGCAGGCTAATTCACCCCTCCACTTT.

The chain combines TRBV7-9 with TRBJ2-5, with TRBD1 matching 11 bases. J lost 1 base, V lost 2 bases, and 12 bases had no gene match. The CDR3 sequence is 19 residues long. In germline, CDR1 is SEHNR, CDR2 FQNEAQ (reference sequence). Here the CDR3 DNA reads TGTGCCAGCAGCTTAAAGTCCGGACCGGGACAGGGGGTCCAAGAGACCCAGTACTTC. It specifies CASSLKSGPGQGVQETQYF.

In the case of this clonotype: The junction shows a germline mismatch at one end, possibly a read error. The chain carries TRBV29-1 and TRBJ2-5, with 8 bases identical to TRBD1. This CDR3 spans 14 amino acids. Germline assignment: CDR1 SQVTM and CDR2 ANQGSEA. CDR3 amino acids: CSVDPGQGQETRYF. The CDR3 DNA sequence: TGCAGCGTTGACCCCGGACAGGGCCAAGAGACCCGGTACTTC.

The genes are TRBV20-1 and TRBJ1-1; a possible D gene is TRBD1 (5 bases). CDR3 length: 13 amino acids. CDR1 and CDR2 (germline): DFQATT, SNEGSKA (reference sequence). Trimming removed 1 base from V and 2 bases from J, with 8 bases in between. The CDR3 DNA follows: TGCAGTGCTAGAGGACAGATAAACACTGAAGCTTTCTTT. Amino acids: CSARGQINTEAFF.

A few counts support this clonotype. This chain joins TRBV20-1 and TRBJ2-7; no definite D call. CDR3 length: 11 residues. The germline gives CDR1 DFQATT, CDR2 SNEGSKA (reference sequence). Between the trimmed V and J ends, which lost 5 bases and 0 bases, there was a span of 5 bases. DNA for the CDR3: TGCAGTGCTGCCCGCTCCTACGAGCAGTACTTC. Its protein is CSAARSYEQYF.

The chain recombines TRBV24-1 with TRBJ2-7, with D unclear. CDR1 KGHDR and CDR2 SFDVKD come from the germline V gene. The ends were cut back, 3 bases at V and 3 bases at J, with 5 bases in the middle. This CDR3 has 12 residues. CDR3 in DNA: TGTGCCACCAGTGATGAAAACTACGAGCAGTACTTC. Translated, it gives CATSDENYEQYF.

This chain uses TRBV29-1 with TRBJ2-3; 9 positions match TRBD1. The V gene's germline CDR1 is SQVTM and CDR2 ANQGSEA. The CDR3 covers 12 residues. J was trimmed by 3 bases and V by 6 bases; bases with no gene match: 1. The CDR3 region is CSVQGATDTQYF. The CDR3, as DNA: TGCAGCGTACAGGGGGCTACAGATACGCAGTATTTT.

V is TRBV24-1 and J is TRBJ2-7; D is uncertain. Germline V gene sequence: CDR1 KGHDR, CDR2 SFDVKD. V was trimmed by 5 bases and J by 5 bases, leaving 9 bases between them. The CDR3 covers 12 residues. The CDR3 DNA is TGTGCCACCAGTGGGATGCAGGACGAGCAGTACTTC. Amino acid sequence: CATSGMQDEQYF.

This chain connects TRBV5-6 to TRBJ2-7; perhaps D is TRBD1 or TRBD2 (6 bases each). TRBJ2-4 matches the DNA end more closely, so the J call is doubtful. Germline CDR1 is SGHDT and CDR2 is YYEEEE. This CDR3 contains 15 residues. CDR3 sequence: CASSRLRGLQNIQYF. Written as DNA, the CDR3 is TGTGCCAGCAGCCGACTTCGGGGGCTTCAAAACATTCAGTACTTC.

Of note for this clonotype: The junction shows a germline mismatch at one end, possibly a read error. The chain links TRBV3-1 to TRBJ2-7, with D uncertain. With the DNA end fitting TRBJ2-5 better, the J assignment may be wrong. The CDR3 runs 14 residues. The germline gives CDR1 LGHDT, CDR2 YNNKEL (reference sequence). DNA for the CDR3: TGTGCCGGCAGCCCGGCGGCGGCACGCGAGACCCAGTACTTC. Translated: CAGSPAAARETQYF.

This chain connects TRBV10-3 to TRBJ2-1; no definite D call. Germline V gene data show CDR1 as ENHRY and CDR2 as SYGVKD. The CDR3 contains 14 residues. V lost 6 bases to trimming and J lost 5 bases, with 14 bases between them. The chain's CDR3 is CAIRGSGGDNEQFF. CDR3 sequence (DNA): TGTGCCATCAGGGGTTCAGGCGGTGACAATGAGCAGTTCTTC.

The V and J genes are TRBV5-1 and TRBJ1-1; D remains ambiguous. Germline values: CDR1 SGHRS, CDR2 YFSETQ. CDR3 size: 15 residues. Between the trimmed V and J ends, which lost 4 bases and 1 base, there was a span of 14 bases. In DNA form, the CDR3 reads TGCGCCAGCAGCAGTGGACGGGCGGGGAACACTGAAGCTTTCTTT. Translated: CASSSGRAGNTEAFF.

In regard to this clonotype: One junction end disagrees with the germline gene, perhaps due to a read error. This rearrangement joins TRBV18 to TRBJ1-2; TRBD1 might be the D (6 bases). The CDR3 is 15 amino acids. Germline CDR1 KGHSH, CDR2 LQKENI. The CDR3 DNA is TGTGCCAGTTCACCGAACGGACAGTCTAACTATGGCTACACCTTC. It is translated as CASSPNGQSNYGYTF. Filled out from reference TRBV18 and TRBJ1-2, the complete variable domain reads NAGVMQNPRHLVRRRGQEARLRCSPMKGHSHVYWYRQLPEEGLKFMVYLQKENIIDESGMPKERFSAEFPKEGPSILRIQQVVRGDSAAYFCASSPNGQSNYGYTFGSGTRLTVV.

This clonotype was seen once. The chain has TRBV9 and TRBJ2-3; D may be TRBD2 (6 bases). Trimming shortened V by 3 bases and J by 10 bases, and 15 bases separated the two germline ends. CDR1 and CDR2 from the germline V gene are SGDLS and YYNGEE. The CDR3 length is 13 residues. Here the CDR3 DNA reads TGTGCCAGCAGCGCCGGGGGACTTTGGGCGCAGTATTTT. Translation gives CASSAGGLWAQYF.

The rearrangement joins TRBV29-1 to TRBJ2-4; 12 nucleotides agree with TRBD2. Matching the DNA end better, TRBJ2-5 makes the J call doubtful. This CDR3 is 13 amino acids long. Per the germline V gene, CDR1 is SQVTM and CDR2 is ANQGSEA. CDR3 DNA: TGCAGCGTTGAGGGACTAGCGGGTGAGACCCAGTACTTC. Protein product: CSVEGLAGETQYF.

The chain is built from TRBV7-3 and TRBJ2-1; no clear D gene. This CDR3 spans 13 amino acids. V was cut by 5 bases and J by 6 bases, with 11 bases left in between. The germline CDR1 and CDR2 sequences are SGHTA and FQGTGA. CDR3 sequence: CASSPGYSNEQFF. DNA of the CDR3: TGTGCCAGCAGCCCCGGGTATTCCAATGAGCAGTTCTTC.

V is TRBV29-1 and J is TRBJ2-1, with D uncertain. The CDR3 is 11 residues long. Germline V gene sequence: CDR1 SQVTM, CDR2 ANQGSEA. Trimming cost V 8 bases and J 9 bases, with 14 bases left between them. The CDR3 is CSNAPRSEQFF. CDR3 DNA sequence: TGCAGCAACGCCCCTCGGAGTGAGCAGTTCTTC.

V gene TRBV6-1 combines with J gene TRBJ2-3; D remains unclear. CDR3 length: 14 amino acids. Germline CDR1 MNHNS, CDR2 SASEGT. Trimming cost V 3 bases and J 0 bases, with 7 bases left between them. The CDR3 region is CASSDRVSTDTQYF. For the CDR3, the DNA is TGTGCCAGCAGTGATAGGGTGAGCACAGATACGCAGTATTTT.

Details on this clonotype: One junction end disagrees with the germline gene, perhaps due to a read error. The rearrangement links TRBV7-7 to TRBJ2-7; unclear D gene. This CDR3 spans 13 amino acids. Germline CDR1 and CDR2: SSHAT and FNYEAQ (reference sequence). The CDR3 DNA reads as TGTGCTAGCAGCTTAGACTGGGCCAGCGAGCAGTACTTC. Its protein product is CASSLDWASEQYF.

For the CDR3, the DNA is TGTGCCACCAGTGATCCCGGGACAGGGGACCACGAGCAGTACTTC. Protein sequence: CATSDPGTGDHEQYF. This sequence joins TRBV24-1 and TRBJ2-7; 10 bases align to TRBD1. The CDR3 is 15 residues long. Germline assignment: CDR1 KGHDR and CDR2 SFDVKD. Trimming took 3 bases from V and 5 from J; bases not matched to a gene: 6.

DNA for the CDR3: TGTGCCAGCAGTACCACAGGGAACGAGCAGTACTTC. Translation: CASSTTGNEQYF. The chain links TRBV6-2 or TRBV6-3 to TRBJ2-5, with D tentatively TRBD1 (6 bases). The DNA end favors TRBJ2-7, so the J call may be wrong. Per germline, CDR1 MNHEY and CDR2 SVGEGT. There are 12 residues in the CDR3.

The rearrangement joins TRBV18 to TRBJ2-4, with a weak D call TRBD2 (6 bases). The CDR3 has 16 residues. Germline lookup yields CDR1 KGHSH and CDR2 LQKENI. The V end lost 3 bases, the J end lost 1 base, and 13 bases lay between the germline ends. The CDR3 bases are TGTGCCAGCTCACCTCCTTCGGCGGGGGCCAAAAACATTCAGTACTTC. It encodes CASSPPSAGAKNIQYF. The full variable domain, its missing parts supplied by reference TRBV18 and TRBJ2-4, is NAGVMQNPRHLVRRRGQEARLRCSPMKGHSHVYWYRQLPEEGLKFMVYLQKENIIDESGMPKERFSAEFPKEGPSILRIQQVVRGDSAAYFCASSPPSAGAKNIQYFGAGTRLSVL.

The chain joins TRBV5-1 to TRBJ2-3; possible D gene TRBD1, 6 bases. The V gene's germline CDR1 is SGHRS and CDR2 YFSETQ. Trimming took off 4 bases at V and 2 bases at J, with 17 bases between the two ends. There are 16 residues in the CDR3. CDR3 in amino acids: CASSPGTPTITDTQYF. As DNA, the CDR3 is TGCGCCAGCAGCCCAGGGACACCTACAATCACAGATACGCAGTATTTT.

This clonotype was counted between two and nine times. This chain connects TRBV7-8 to TRBJ1-2; no firm D call. Trimming removed 5 bases at V and 4 bases at J, with 14 bases between. The CDR3 has 14 amino acids. The germline gives CDR1 SGHVS, CDR2 FQNEAQ. This CDR3 reads CASSLQWAGYGYTF. As DNA, the CDR3 is TGTGCCAGCAGCCTCCAATGGGCGGGCTATGGCTACACCTTC.

This clonotype was picked up a small number of times. This chain connects TRBV6-6 to TRBJ2-3; D is possibly TRBD1 (5 bases). CDR3 length: 14 amino acids. Trimming pared 2 bases from V and 14 bases from J, leaving 20 bases between. The germline V gene has CDR1 MNHNY and CDR2 SVGAGI (reference sequence). DNA of the CDR3: TGTGCCAGCAGTTACGGGCAGGGTCACAGATACGCGTATTTT. It translates to CASSYGQGHRYAYF.

The chain couples TRBV7-2 to TRBJ2-3; possible D gene TRBD2, 5 bases. Germline V CDR1 and CDR2: SGHTA, FQGNSA. V lost 2 bases and J lost 0, with 12 bases in between. The CDR3 loop spans 16 amino acids. This CDR3 reads CASSLRAGLSTDTQYF. CDR3 nucleotide sequence: TGTGCCAGCAGCTTAAGGGCGGGTCTTAGCACAGATACGCAGTATTTT.